Listed here are 3 T cell receptor beta chains from one sample, sequenced in a study of cytomegalovirus exposure and HLA in healthy donors. 13 Jbeta primers and 60 Vbeta primers were used for the PCR. Assay used: immunoSEQ multiplex PCR; TCRdb lists only in-frame clones, some missing. The table for this sample gives 150,000 to 200,000 clones. The sample consisted of PBMCs. These receptors all come from a woman aged 55 to 70 in good health and CMV-seronegative.

This chain connects TRBV7-6 to TRBJ2-4, with 11 bases identical to TRBD1. The germline V gene has CDR1 SGHVS and CDR2 FNYEAQ. The CDR3 is made up of 14 amino acids. V lost 5 bases and J lost 7; bases outside the gene matches: 4. This chain's CDR3 is CASSPGTGGNIQYF. In DNA form, the CDR3 reads TGTGCCAGCAGCCCCGGGACAGGGGGGAACATTCAGTACTTC.

The chain links TRBV7-2 to TRBJ2-1, with TRBD2 matching over 11 bases. The CDR3 is made up of 16 amino acids. With 2 bases clipped from V and 4 bases from J, the junction kept 4 bases outside the gene matches. Germline V gene data show CDR1 as SGHTA and CDR2 as FQGNSA. The CDR3 protein is CASSLSIAGGYNEQFF. The CDR3, as DNA: TGTGCCAGCAGCTTAAGTATAGCGGGAGGGTACAATGAGCAGTTCTTC.

This chain connects TRBV7-2 to TRBJ2-5; 8 positions agree with TRBD2. Germline CDR1 SGHTA, CDR2 FQGNSA. The ends lost 3 bases at V and 5 bases at J; junction bases unmatched: 5. The CDR3 loop spans 14 amino acids. The CDR3 loop reads CASSLRLARETQYF. CDR3 in DNA: TGTGCCAGCAGCTTGAGACTAGCGAGGGAGACCCAGTACTTC.